The 8 T cell receptor beta chains in this list originate from one sample, sequenced in a study of response to subunit inactivated influenza vaccine. TCRdb re-called the RT-PCR reads with MiXCR, one entry per CDR3 protein. The sample carries some 160,000 distinct CDR3 sequences, roughly a tenth recorded once. Sequenced material: non-naive T cells sorted from PBMCs, taken roughly 6 weeks after vaccination. Receptors originate from a man in his fifties who received an inactivated influenza vaccine.

This clonotype was observed a few times. The V and J genes are TRBV7-2 and TRBJ2-5, with 12 bases matching TRBD2. The CDR3 spans 13 residues. Trimming removed 5 bases from V and 9 bases from J; junction bases left unmatched: 4. CDR1 SGHTA and CDR2 FQGNSA come from the germline V gene. DNA of the CDR3: TGTGCCAGCAGCCCACTAGCGGGAGGCCCCCAGTACTTC. Its protein product is CASSPLAGGPQYF.

This clonotype was found a few times. The chain employs TRBV20-1 and TRBJ1-5, with 7 bases matching TRBD1. The germline V gene has CDR1 DFQATT and CDR2 SNEGSKA (reference sequence). This CDR3 contains 14 residues. V lost 7 bases and J lost 4; bases outside the gene matches: 10. The DNA for the CDR3 is TGCAGTGTCATACCGGGACAGCGAAATCAGCCCCAGCATTTT. This encodes CSVIPGQRNQPQHF.

This clonotype was found many times. The V call is TRBV20-1, the J call TRBJ1-1; 11 bases are shared with TRBD1. V dropped 4 bases and J dropped 4; count of bases not matched to a gene: 5. Germline CDR1 reads DFQATT; CDR2 reads SNEGSKA (reference sequence). This CDR3 is 14 amino acids long. The CDR3 here is CSAKEGTGGTEAFF. The CDR3 DNA reads TGCAGTGCTAAAGAAGGGACAGGGGGCACTGAAGCTTTCTTT.

This clonotype came up a few times. The chain couples TRBV20-1 to TRBJ1-6; D is undetermined. Germline values: CDR1 DFQATT, CDR2 SNEGSKA (reference sequence). CDR3 length: 13 amino acids. The V end lost 3 bases, the J end lost 7 bases, and 10 bases lay between the germline ends. This chain's CDR3 is CSASFGRNSPLHF. The CDR3 bases are TGCAGTGCTAGCTTCGGACGCAATTCACCCCTCCACTTT.

This clonotype was found a few times. This chain uses TRBV29-1 with TRBJ2-5; maybe TRBD2 (7 bases). This CDR3 is 14 amino acids long. Germline loops: CDR1 SQVTM, CDR2 ANQGSEA. V lost 5 bases and J 1 base, leaving 14 bases between the germline ends. The CDR3 loop is CSVSARGAQETQYF. As DNA, the CDR3 is TGCAGCGTTTCCGCTCGGGGGGCCCAAGAGACCCAGTACTTC.

This clonotype was seen more than once but under ten times. The chain combines TRBV9 with TRBJ2-6; TRBD1 might be the D (7 bases). The V and J ends lost 4 bases and 1 base respectively, with 15 bases between them. Germline V lookup: CDR1 SGDLS, CDR2 YYNGEE. CDR3 length equals 17 residues. This CDR3 reads CASSPGGLLSGANVLTF. CDR3 nucleotide sequence: TGTGCCAGCAGCCCAGGGGGACTTCTTTCTGGGGCCAACGTCCTGACTTTC.

The chain recombines TRBV5-4 with TRBJ2-7; 13 bases map to TRBD2. Germline CDR1 and CDR2: SGHNT and YYREEE (reference sequence). This CDR3 has 16 residues. With V trimmed by 3 bases and J by 3 bases, 6 bases remained unmatched. CDR3 loop: CASSSGTSGNFYEQYF. CDR3 coding DNA: TGTGCCAGCAGCTCGGGGACTAGCGGGAATTTCTACGAGCAGTACTTC.

This clonotype was seen more than once but under ten times. The chain has TRBV4-3 and TRBJ1-6; D unclear. CDR1 and CDR2 from the germline V gene are LGHNA and YSLEER. The ends were cut back, 0 bases at V and 10 bases at J, with 10 bases in the middle. The CDR3 length is 14 residues. The CDR3 region has the DNA TGCGCCAGCAGCCAAGACGGGTCTAGGTCACCCCTCCACTTT. This gives the protein CASSQDGSRSPLHF.